These T cell receptor beta chains were read from a single sample in a study of PD-1 blockade in mismatch repair-deficient tumors. Clones were read by immunoSEQ multiplex PCR, and TCRdb kept only the in-frame ones, dropping some. The table includes more than 30,000 clones, more than 75% detected once. Sequences were derived from peripheral blood, sampled about 80 weeks after starting pembrolizumab. These receptors were obtained from an adult with mismatch repair-deficient cancer. Each CDR3 is given with its conserved first and last residue. Fields, in order: J gene, V gene, clone size, D gene, CDR3 protein, CDR3 DNA. The D gene is left open where the match is weak. Rows give clone size only sometimes, using once, few, many, or a class for an expanded clone.

j_call: TRBJ1-6; v_call: TRBV5-1; clone_size: -; d_call: -; cdr3_aa: CASSLSGDNSPLHF; cdr3_nt: TGCGCCAGCAGCTTGTCAGGGGATAATTCACCCCTCCACTTT
j_call: TRBJ1-2; v_call: TRBV5-1; clone_size: -; d_call: -; cdr3_aa: CASSTDVNYGYTF; cdr3_nt: TGCGCCAGCAGCACGGATGTAAACTATGGCTACACCTTC
j_call: TRBJ2-7; v_call: TRBV6-6; clone_size: once; d_call: TRBD2; cdr3_aa: CASSYLLAAGGEQYF; cdr3_nt: TGTGCCAGCAGTTACCTCCTGGCGGCGGGAGGCGAGCAGTACTTC
j_call: TRBJ1-1; v_call: TRBV27; clone_size: -; d_call: TRBD1; cdr3_aa: CASSFQGTDTEAFF; cdr3_nt: TGTGCCAGCAGTTTTCAGGGGACAGACACTGAAGCTTTCTTT
j_call: TRBJ1-2; v_call: TRBV9; clone_size: -; d_call: -; cdr3_aa: CASSVDSGIHGYTF; cdr3_nt: TGTGCCAGCAGCGTAGATTCAGGGATACATGGCTACACCTTC
j_call: TRBJ2-3; v_call: TRBV15; clone_size: -; d_call: TRBD1; cdr3_aa: CATSYFPRDSSTDTQYF; cdr3_nt: TGTGCCACCAGCTATTTCCCCCGGGACAGTAGCACAGATACGCAGTATTTT
j_call: TRBJ2-7; v_call: TRBV5-5; clone_size: -; d_call: -; cdr3_aa: CASSAAGGLRGEQYF; cdr3_nt: TGTGCCAGCAGCGCCGCCGGGGGCCTGAGAGGCGAGCAGTACTTC
j_call: TRBJ2-1; v_call: TRBV29-1; clone_size: -; d_call: -; cdr3_aa: CSVGGPSGVHEQFF; cdr3_nt: TGCAGCGTTGGGGGCCCGTCGGGCGTACATGAGCAGTTCTTC
j_call: TRBJ1-2; v_call: TRBV7-9; clone_size: few; d_call: -; cdr3_aa: CASSLGRVGYTF; cdr3_nt: TGTGCCAGCAGCTTAGGCAGGGTTGGCTACACCTTC
j_call: TRBJ2-1; v_call: TRBV2; clone_size: few; d_call: TRBD2; cdr3_aa: CASSEAAGGYYNEQFF; cdr3_nt: TGTGCCAGCAGTGAGGCAGCGGGGGGATACTACAATGAGCAGTTCTTC
j_call: TRBJ2-1; v_call: TRBV11-3; clone_size: -; d_call: TRBD2; cdr3_aa: CASSFSGRSSYNEQFF; cdr3_nt: TGTGCCAGCAGCTTTAGCGGGAGGAGCTCCTACAATGAGCAGTTCTTC
j_call: TRBJ2-1; v_call: TRBV9; clone_size: -; d_call: TRBD2; cdr3_aa: CASSPPGTSVSNEQFF; cdr3_nt: TGTGCCAGCAGCCCCCCCGGGACTAGCGTGTCCAATGAGCAGTTCTTC
j_call: TRBJ1-2; v_call: TRBV5-1; clone_size: few; d_call: TRBD1; cdr3_aa: CASSLWGQGADYGYTF; cdr3_nt: TGCGCCAGCAGCTTGTGGGGACAGGGGGCGGACTATGGCTACACCTTC
j_call: TRBJ2-3; v_call: TRBV19; clone_size: -; d_call: TRBD1; cdr3_aa: CASSIGQASTDTQYF; cdr3_nt: TGTGCCAGTAGTATCGGACAGGCCTCCACAGATACGCAGTATTTT
j_call: TRBJ2-1; v_call: TRBV19; clone_size: -; d_call: -; cdr3_aa: CASSIVARRESYNEQFF; cdr3_nt: TGTGCCAGTAGTATAGTTGCTAGGAGAGAATCCTACAATGAGCAGTTCTTC
j_call: TRBJ2-7; v_call: TRBV5-6; clone_size: -; d_call: -; cdr3_aa: CASTSGRDYEQYF; cdr3_nt: TGTGCCAGCACCTCGGGCAGGGACTACGAGCAGTACTTC
j_call: TRBJ2-7; v_call: TRBV11-2; clone_size: -; d_call: -; cdr3_aa: CASSLLGRSDEQYF; cdr3_nt: TGTGCCAGCAGCTTATTAGGCAGATCGGACGAGCAGTACTTC
j_call: TRBJ2-1; v_call: TRBV5-1; clone_size: -; d_call: TRBD2; cdr3_aa: CASSLQIAGGLVNEQFF; cdr3_nt: TGCGCCAGCAGCCTCCAGATAGCGGGAGGGCTCGTCAATGAGCAGTTCTTC
j_call: TRBJ1-5; v_call: TRBV19; clone_size: -; d_call: -; cdr3_aa: CASTESGLLGNQPQHF; cdr3_nt: TGTGCCAGTACGGAATCGGGGCTGTTAGGCAATCAGCCCCAGCATTTT
j_call: TRBJ2-7; v_call: TRBV27; clone_size: -; d_call: -; cdr3_aa: CASSLTGNYEQYF; cdr3_nt: TGTGCCAGCAGTTTAACAGGAAACTACGAGCAGTACTTC
j_call: TRBJ1-2; v_call: TRBV9; clone_size: -; d_call: -; cdr3_aa: CASTPTTGSYGYTF; cdr3_nt: TGTGCCAGCACACCAACCACAGGGAGCTATGGCTACACCTTC
j_call: TRBJ1-2; v_call: TRBV9; clone_size: -; d_call: -; cdr3_aa: CASSPTLQGNYGYTF; cdr3_nt: TGTGCCAGCAGCCCCACCCTCCAGGGCAACTATGGCTACACCTTC
j_call: TRBJ2-1; v_call: TRBV5-6; clone_size: -; d_call: TRBD2; cdr3_aa: CASVGTSGRTWDEQFF; cdr3_nt: TGTGCCAGCGTCGGGACTAGCGGGAGGACTTGGGATGAGCAGTTCTTC
j_call: TRBJ2-3; v_call: TRBV30; clone_size: -; d_call: -; cdr3_aa: CAWTERASIDTQYF; cdr3_nt: TGTGCCTGGACCGAGCGGGCGTCCATAGATACGCAGTATTTT
j_call: TRBJ2-1; v_call: TRBV14; clone_size: -; d_call: -; cdr3_aa: CASSQDYGPGTRNEQFF; cdr3_nt: TGTGCCAGCAGCCAAGACTACGGGCCCGGGACTCGGAATGAGCAGTTCTTC
j_call: TRBJ2-6; v_call: TRBV21-1; clone_size: few; d_call: -; cdr3_aa: CASKPLARTGANVLTF; cdr3_nt: TGTGCCAGCAAACCACTAGCTCGAACTGGGGCCAACGTCCTGACTTTC
j_call: TRBJ1-4; v_call: TRBV2; clone_size: -; d_call: TRBD1; cdr3_aa: CASGRTGYEKLFF; cdr3_nt: TGTGCCAGCGGGAGGACAGGGTACGAAAAACTGTTTTTT
j_call: TRBJ2-2; v_call: TRBV28; clone_size: -; d_call: -; cdr3_aa: CASSFRTANTGELFF; cdr3_nt: TGTGCCAGCAGTTTCCGGACAGCGAACACCGGGGAGCTGTTTTTT
j_call: TRBJ1-2; v_call: TRBV30; clone_size: -; d_call: -; cdr3_aa: CAWRLVGTNYGYTF; cdr3_nt: TGTGCCTGGAGATTAGTAGGGACTAACTATGGCTACACCTTC
j_call: TRBJ2-1; v_call: TRBV5-4; clone_size: -; d_call: -; cdr3_aa: CASSDGSDEYNEQFF; cdr3_nt: TGTGCCAGCAGCGACGGGTCAGACGAATACAATGAGCAGTTCTTC
j_call: TRBJ2-1; v_call: TRBV19; clone_size: -; d_call: TRBD2; cdr3_aa: CATSSGRLVYNEQFF; cdr3_nt: TGTGCCACCTCTAGCGGGAGGTTAGTATACAATGAGCAGTTCTTC
j_call: TRBJ2-3; v_call: TRBV5-1; clone_size: -; d_call: -; cdr3_aa: CASSLAPDTQYF; cdr3_nt: TGCGCCAGCAGCTTGGCACCAGATACGCAGTATTTT
j_call: TRBJ1-4; v_call: TRBV19; clone_size: -; d_call: -; cdr3_aa: CASSGPGSLNEKLFF; cdr3_nt: TGTGCCAGCTCGGGCCCCGGGAGTTTAAATGAAAAACTGTTTTTT
j_call: TRBJ2-7; v_call: TRBV7-2; clone_size: once; d_call: TRBD2; cdr3_aa: CASSLGSLNSGRGEQYF; cdr3_nt: TGTGCCAGCAGCTTAGGGTCCCTCAATAGCGGGAGGGGCGAGCAGTACTTC
j_call: TRBJ1-5; v_call: TRBV7-8; clone_size: -; d_call: -; cdr3_aa: CASSHGDREGQPQHF; cdr3_nt: TGTGCCAGCAGCCATGGGGACCGCGAGGGTCAGCCCCAGCATTTT
j_call: TRBJ2-1; v_call: TRBV9; clone_size: once; d_call: -; cdr3_aa: CASGGGNEQFF; cdr3_nt: TGTGCCAGCGGAGGGGGGAATGAGCAGTTCTTC
j_call: TRBJ2-1; v_call: TRBV5-4; clone_size: -; d_call: -; cdr3_aa: CASSRQGRNNEQFF; cdr3_nt: TGTGCCAGCAGCCGCCAGGGGCGAAACAATGAGCAGTTCTTC
j_call: TRBJ1-1; v_call: TRBV7-9; clone_size: -; d_call: -; cdr3_aa: CASLTAPGTEAFF; cdr3_nt: TGTGCCAGCCTTACGGCACCGGGGACTGAAGCTTTCTTT
j_call: TRBJ1-1; v_call: TRBV11-2; clone_size: -; d_call: -; cdr3_aa: CASSLNSVTEAFF; cdr3_nt: TGTGCCAGCAGCTTAAATTCGGTGACTGAAGCTTTCTTT
j_call: TRBJ2-2; v_call: TRBV25-1; clone_size: -; d_call: TRBD1; cdr3_aa: CASSGTGQGQLFF; cdr3_nt: TGTGCCAGCAGTGGTACGGGACAGGGGCAGCTGTTTTTT
j_call: TRBJ2-5; v_call: TRBV29-1; clone_size: -; d_call: -; cdr3_aa: CSVDRTALSQETQYF; cdr3_nt: TGCAGCGTTGATAGGACAGCCCTGAGCCAAGAGACCCAGTACTTC
j_call: TRBJ1-2; v_call: TRBV11-2; clone_size: -; d_call: -; cdr3_aa: CASSLEVGVPGYTF; cdr3_nt: TGTGCCAGCAGCTTAGAGGTCGGGGTCCCTGGCTACACCTTC
j_call: TRBJ2-1; v_call: TRBV5-4; clone_size: -; d_call: TRBD2; cdr3_aa: CASSFAGEDEQFF; cdr3_nt: TGTGCCAGCAGCTTTGCGGGGGAAGATGAGCAGTTCTTC
j_call: TRBJ2-7; v_call: TRBV28; clone_size: once; d_call: -; cdr3_aa: CASSSPSSGGVYEQYF; cdr3_nt: TGTGCCAGCAGTTCCCCCTCCTCGGGCGGGGTCTACGAGCAGTACTTC
j_call: TRBJ2-3; v_call: TRBV7-3; clone_size: -; d_call: -; cdr3_aa: CASRGGGPDTQYF; cdr3_nt: TGTGCCAGCAGGGGAGGAGGTCCAGATACGCAGTATTTT
j_call: TRBJ2-1; v_call: TRBV4-3; clone_size: -; d_call: TRBD1; cdr3_aa: CASSQDSTGDGYEQFF; cdr3_nt: TGCGCCAGCAGCCAAGATTCCACAGGGGATGGATATGAGCAGTTCTTC
j_call: TRBJ1-2; v_call: TRBV19; clone_size: once; d_call: TRBD1; cdr3_aa: CASTLSQGRYGYTF; cdr3_nt: TGTGCCAGTACCCTTTCACAGGGGAGATATGGCTACACCTTC
j_call: TRBJ1-4; v_call: TRBV19; clone_size: once; d_call: TRBD1; cdr3_aa: CASSSPTGGATNEKLFF; cdr3_nt: TGTGCCAGTAGTAGCCCGACAGGGGGCGCGACTAATGAAAAACTGTTTTTT
j_call: TRBJ1-5; v_call: TRBV7-2; clone_size: -; d_call: -; cdr3_aa: CASSFVSQPQHF; cdr3_nt: TGTGCCAGCAGCTTTGTCTCCCAGCCCCAGCATTTT